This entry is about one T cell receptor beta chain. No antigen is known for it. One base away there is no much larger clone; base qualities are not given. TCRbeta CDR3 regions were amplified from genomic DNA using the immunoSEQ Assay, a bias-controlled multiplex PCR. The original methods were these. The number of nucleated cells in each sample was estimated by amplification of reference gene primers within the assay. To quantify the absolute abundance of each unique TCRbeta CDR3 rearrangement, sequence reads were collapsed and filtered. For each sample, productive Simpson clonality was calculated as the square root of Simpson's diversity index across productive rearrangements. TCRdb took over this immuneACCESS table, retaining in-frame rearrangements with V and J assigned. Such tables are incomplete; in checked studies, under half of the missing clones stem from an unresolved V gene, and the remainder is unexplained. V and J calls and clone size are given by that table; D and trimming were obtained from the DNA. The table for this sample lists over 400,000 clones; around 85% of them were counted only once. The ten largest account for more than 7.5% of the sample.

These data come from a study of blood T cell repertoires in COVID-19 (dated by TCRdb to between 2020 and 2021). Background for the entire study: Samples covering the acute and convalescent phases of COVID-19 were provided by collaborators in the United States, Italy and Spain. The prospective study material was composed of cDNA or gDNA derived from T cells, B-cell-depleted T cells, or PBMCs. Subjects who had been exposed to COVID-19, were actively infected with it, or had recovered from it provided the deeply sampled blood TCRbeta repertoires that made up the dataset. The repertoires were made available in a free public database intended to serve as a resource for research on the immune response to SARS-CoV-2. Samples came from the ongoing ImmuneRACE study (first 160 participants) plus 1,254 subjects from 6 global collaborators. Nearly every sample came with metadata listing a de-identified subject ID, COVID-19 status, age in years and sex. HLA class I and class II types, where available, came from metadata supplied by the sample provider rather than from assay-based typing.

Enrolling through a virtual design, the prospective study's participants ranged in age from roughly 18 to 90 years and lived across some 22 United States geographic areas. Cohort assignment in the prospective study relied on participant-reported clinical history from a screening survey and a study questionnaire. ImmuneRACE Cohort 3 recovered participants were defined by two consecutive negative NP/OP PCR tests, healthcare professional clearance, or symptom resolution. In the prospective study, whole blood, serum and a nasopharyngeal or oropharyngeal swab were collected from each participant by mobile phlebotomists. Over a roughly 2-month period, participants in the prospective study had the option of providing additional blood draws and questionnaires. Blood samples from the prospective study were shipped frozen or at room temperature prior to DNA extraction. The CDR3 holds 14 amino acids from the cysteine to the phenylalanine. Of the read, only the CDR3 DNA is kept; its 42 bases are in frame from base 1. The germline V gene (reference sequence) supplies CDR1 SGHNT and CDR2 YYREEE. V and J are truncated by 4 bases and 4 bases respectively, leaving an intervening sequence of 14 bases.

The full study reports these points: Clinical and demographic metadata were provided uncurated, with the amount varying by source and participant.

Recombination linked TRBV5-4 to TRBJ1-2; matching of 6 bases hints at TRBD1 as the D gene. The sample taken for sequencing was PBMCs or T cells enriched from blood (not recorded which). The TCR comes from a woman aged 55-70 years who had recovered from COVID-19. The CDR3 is CASSRPGGIYGYTF. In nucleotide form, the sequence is TGTGCCAGCAGCCGCCCGGGGGGCATCTATGGCTACACCTTC.